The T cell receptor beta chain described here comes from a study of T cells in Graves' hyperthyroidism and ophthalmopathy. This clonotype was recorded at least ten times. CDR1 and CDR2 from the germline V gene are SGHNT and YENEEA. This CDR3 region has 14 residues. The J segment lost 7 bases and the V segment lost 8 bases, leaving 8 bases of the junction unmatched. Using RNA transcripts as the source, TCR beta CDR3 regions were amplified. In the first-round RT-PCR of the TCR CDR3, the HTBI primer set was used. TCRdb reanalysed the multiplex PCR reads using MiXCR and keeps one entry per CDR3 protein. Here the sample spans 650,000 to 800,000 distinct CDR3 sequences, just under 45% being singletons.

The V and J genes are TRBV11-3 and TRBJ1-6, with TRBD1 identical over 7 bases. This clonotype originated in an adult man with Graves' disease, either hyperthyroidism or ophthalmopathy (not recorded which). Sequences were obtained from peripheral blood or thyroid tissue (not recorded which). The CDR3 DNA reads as TGTGCCAGCGCGAGACAGGGTTGGAATTCACCCCTCCACTTT. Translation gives CASARQGWNSPLHF.